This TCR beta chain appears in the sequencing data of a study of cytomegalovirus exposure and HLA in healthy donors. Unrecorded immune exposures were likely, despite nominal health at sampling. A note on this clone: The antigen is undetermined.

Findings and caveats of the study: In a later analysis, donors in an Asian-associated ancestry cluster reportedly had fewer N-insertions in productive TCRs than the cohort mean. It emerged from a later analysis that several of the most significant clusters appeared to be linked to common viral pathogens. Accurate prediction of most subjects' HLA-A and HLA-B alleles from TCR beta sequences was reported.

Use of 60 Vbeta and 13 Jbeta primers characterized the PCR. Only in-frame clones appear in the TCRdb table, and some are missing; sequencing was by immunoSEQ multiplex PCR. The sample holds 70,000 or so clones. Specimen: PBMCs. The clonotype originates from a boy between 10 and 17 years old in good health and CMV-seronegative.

CDR3 loop: CASSLGTGVSNQPQHF. For the CDR3, the DNA is TGCGCCAGCAGCTTAGGGACAGGGGTGAGCAATCAGCCCCAGCATTTT. V and J are TRBV5-1 and TRBJ1-5, with 10 bases fitting TRBD1. J gave up 1 base and V 2 bases, and 3 bases lay outside the gene matches. CDR3 length: 16 residues. From germline, CDR1 is SGHRS and CDR2 YFSETQ.